Listed here are 3 T cell receptor beta chains from one sample, sequenced in a study of CD8+ T cells in alopecia areata. Isolated RNA was reverse transcribed into cDNA used as the sequencing template. TCRdb's table, derived via immunoSEQ multiplex PCR, lists solely in-frame clones and lacks some. The table lists more than 150,000 clones, 50% to 60% of them singletons, with roughly 14% in the top ten. This sample comprised CD4+ T cells sorted from blood, obtained at week 0. The receptors shown here come from a human donor with alopecia areata.

This chain connects TRBV7-6 to TRBJ2-6, with TRBD1 matching 8 bases. The length of the CDR3 is 20 residues. With V trimmed by 1 base and J by 0 bases, 11 bases remained unmatched. Germline V gene data show CDR1 as SGHVS and CDR2 as FNYEAQ. CDR3 bases: TGTGCCAGCAGCTTAGGGACAGGGCCCTCACTGCGCTCTGGGGCCAACGTCCTGACTTTC. Residues: CASSLGTGPSLRSGANVLTF.

This chain uses TRBV19 with TRBJ1-3; tentative D call: TRBD1 (6 bases). Germline assignment: CDR1 LNHDA and CDR2 SQIVND (reference sequence). Trimming removed 5 bases from V and 2 bases from J, with 10 bases in between. The CDR3 runs 14 residues. The CDR3 spells CASSAQGTGNTIYF. In DNA form, the CDR3 reads TGTGCCAGTAGTGCGCAGGGGACTGGAAACACCATATATTTT.

The chain joins TRBV2 to TRBJ1-6; 8 bases fit TRBD1. The CDR3 runs 14 residues. Germline V CDR1 and CDR2: SNHLY, FYNNEI. The V segment lost 6 bases and the J segment 7 bases; nucleotides outside the gene matches: 5. CDR3 protein: CASRLQGVNSPLHF. CDR3 DNA sequence: TGTGCCAGCAGGCTACAGGGGGTGAATTCACCCCTCCACTTT.